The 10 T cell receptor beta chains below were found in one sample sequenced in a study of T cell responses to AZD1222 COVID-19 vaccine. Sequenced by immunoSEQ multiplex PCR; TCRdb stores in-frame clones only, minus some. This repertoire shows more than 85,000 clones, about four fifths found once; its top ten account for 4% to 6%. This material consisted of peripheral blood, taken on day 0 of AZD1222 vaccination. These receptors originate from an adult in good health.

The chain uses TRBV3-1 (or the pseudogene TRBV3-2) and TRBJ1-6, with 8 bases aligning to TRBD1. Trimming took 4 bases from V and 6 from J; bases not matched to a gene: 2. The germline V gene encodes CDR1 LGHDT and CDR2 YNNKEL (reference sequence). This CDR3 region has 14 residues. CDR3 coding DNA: TGTGCCAGCAGCCCGGGGACAGGTAATTCACCCCTCCACTTT. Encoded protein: CASSPGTGNSPLHF.

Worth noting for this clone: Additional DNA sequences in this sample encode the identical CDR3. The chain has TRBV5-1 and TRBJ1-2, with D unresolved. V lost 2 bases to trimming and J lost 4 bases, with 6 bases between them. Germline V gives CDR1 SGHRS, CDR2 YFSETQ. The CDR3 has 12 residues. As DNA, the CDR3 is TGCGCCAGCAGCTTAGAAGGCTATGGCTACACCTTC. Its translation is CASSLEGYGYTF.

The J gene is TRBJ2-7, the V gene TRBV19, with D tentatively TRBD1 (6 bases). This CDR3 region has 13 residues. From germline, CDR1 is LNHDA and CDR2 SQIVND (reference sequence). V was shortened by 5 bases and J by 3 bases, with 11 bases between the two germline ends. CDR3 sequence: CASSSLDSYEQYF. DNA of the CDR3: TGTGCCAGTAGTTCCCTGGACAGCTACGAGCAGTACTTC.

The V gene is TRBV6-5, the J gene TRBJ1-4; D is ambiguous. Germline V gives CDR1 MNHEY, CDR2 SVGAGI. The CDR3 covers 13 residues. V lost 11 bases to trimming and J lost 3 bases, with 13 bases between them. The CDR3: CAPTRTANEKLFF. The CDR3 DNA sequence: TGTGCCCCAACTAGGACGGCTAATGAAAAACTGTTTTTT.

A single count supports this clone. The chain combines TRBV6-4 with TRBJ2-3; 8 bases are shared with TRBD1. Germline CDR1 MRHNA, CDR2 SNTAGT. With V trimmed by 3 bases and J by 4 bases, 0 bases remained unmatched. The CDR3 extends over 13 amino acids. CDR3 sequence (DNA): TGTGCCAGCAGTGAACAGGGGGCAGATACGCAGTATTTT. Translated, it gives CASSEQGADTQYF.

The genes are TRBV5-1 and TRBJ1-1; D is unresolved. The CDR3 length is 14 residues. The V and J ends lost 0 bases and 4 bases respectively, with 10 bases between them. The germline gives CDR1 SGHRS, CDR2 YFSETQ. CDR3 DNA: TGCGCCAGCAGCTTGGAGCCCGAGCGCACTGAAGCTTTCTTT. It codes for CASSLEPERTEAFF.

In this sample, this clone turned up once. CDR3 coding DNA: TGTGCCAGCAGTTCCTCCGGGACCCGGAAAGATACGCAGTATTTT. Translation gives CASSSSGTRKDTQYF. This sequence joins TRBV6-2 or TRBV6-3 and TRBJ2-3, with D tentatively TRBD1 or TRBD2 (5 bases each). The CDR3 totals 15 residues. Germline V lookup: CDR1 MNHEY, CDR2 SVGEGT. V shed 4 bases and J shed 5 bases, with 16 bases lying between them.

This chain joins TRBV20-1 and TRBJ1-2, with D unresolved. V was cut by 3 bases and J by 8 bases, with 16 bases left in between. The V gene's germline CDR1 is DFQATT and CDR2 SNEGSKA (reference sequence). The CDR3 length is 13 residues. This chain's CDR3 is CSASSLTNGGYTF. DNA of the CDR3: TGCAGTGCTAGTTCTCTTACCAATGGGGGCTACACCTTC.

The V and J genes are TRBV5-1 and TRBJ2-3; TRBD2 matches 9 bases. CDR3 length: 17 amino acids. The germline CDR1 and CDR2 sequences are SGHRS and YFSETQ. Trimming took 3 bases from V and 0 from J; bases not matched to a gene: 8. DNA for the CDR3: TGCGCCAGCAGCTGGACCCCTAGCGGGGAGAGCACAGATACGCAGTATTTT. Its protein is CASSWTPSGESTDTQYF. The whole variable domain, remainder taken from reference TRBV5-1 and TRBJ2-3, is KAGVTQTPRYLIKTRGQQVTLSCSPISGHRSVSWYQQTPGQGLQFLFEYFSETQRNKGNFPGRFSGRQFSNSRSEMNVSTLELGDSALYLCASSWTPSGESTDTQYFGPGTRLTVL.

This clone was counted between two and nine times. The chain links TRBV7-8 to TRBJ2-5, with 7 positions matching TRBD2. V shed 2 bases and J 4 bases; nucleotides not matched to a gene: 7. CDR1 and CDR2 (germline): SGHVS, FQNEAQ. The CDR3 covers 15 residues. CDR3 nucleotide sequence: TGTGCCAGCAGCTTAAGGGTAGGGAGGGGAGAGACCCAGTACTTC. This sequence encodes CASSLRVGRGETQYF.